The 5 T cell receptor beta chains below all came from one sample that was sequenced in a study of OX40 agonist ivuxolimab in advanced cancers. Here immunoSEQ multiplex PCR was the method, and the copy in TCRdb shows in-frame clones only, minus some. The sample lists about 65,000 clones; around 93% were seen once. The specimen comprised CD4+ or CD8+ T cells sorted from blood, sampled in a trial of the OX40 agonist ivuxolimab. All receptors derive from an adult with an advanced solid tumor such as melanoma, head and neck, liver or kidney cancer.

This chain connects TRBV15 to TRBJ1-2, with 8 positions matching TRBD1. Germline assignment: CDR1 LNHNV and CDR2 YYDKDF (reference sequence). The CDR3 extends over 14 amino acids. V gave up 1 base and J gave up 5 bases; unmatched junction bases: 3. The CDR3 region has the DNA TGTGCCACCAGCAGAGGGCAGGGGGCGTATGGCTACACCTTC. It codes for CATSRGQGAYGYTF. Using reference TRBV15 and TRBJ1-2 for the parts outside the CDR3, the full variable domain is DAMVIQNPRYQVTQFGKPVTLSCSQTLNHNVMYWYQQKSSQAPKLLFHYYDKDFNNEADTPDNFQSRRPNTSFCFLDIRSPGLGDTAMYLCATSRGQGAYGYTFGSGTRLTVV.

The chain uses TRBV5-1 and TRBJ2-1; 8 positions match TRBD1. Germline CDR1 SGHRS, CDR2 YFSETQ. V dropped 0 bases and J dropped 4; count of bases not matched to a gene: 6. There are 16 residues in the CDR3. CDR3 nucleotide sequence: TGCGCCAGCAGCTTGGCCAGCGGACAGGGATACAATGAGCAGTTCTTC. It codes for CASSLASGQGYNEQFF.

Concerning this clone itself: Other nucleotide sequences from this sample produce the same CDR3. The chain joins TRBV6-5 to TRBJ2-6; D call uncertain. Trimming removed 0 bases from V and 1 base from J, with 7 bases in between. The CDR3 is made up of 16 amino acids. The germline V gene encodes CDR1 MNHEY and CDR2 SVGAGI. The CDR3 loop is CASSYSGPSGANVLTF. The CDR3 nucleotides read TGTGCCAGCAGTTACTCAGGGCCTTCTGGGGCCAACGTCCTGACTTTC.

CDR3 DNA sequence: TGTGCCAGCACATCGACAGGGGACTCCTACGAGCAGTACTTC. Its protein product is CASTSTGDSYEQYF. V usage is TRBV6-1 and J usage is TRBJ2-7; 8 bases map to TRBD1. The trim removed 7 bases at V and 0 bases at J, leaving 5 bases unmatched. CDR1 is MNHNS and CDR2 is SASEGT in the germline V gene. This CDR3 is 14 amino acids long.

In DNA, the CDR3 is TGCGCCAGCAGCTTGGCGGGGCAGATGAACACTGAAGCTTTCTTT. This sequence encodes CASSLAGQMNTEAFF. The chain recombines TRBV5-1 with TRBJ1-1; D may be TRBD1 (5 bases). V dropped 0 bases and J dropped 0 bases, with 9 bases sitting between them. The CDR3 extends over 15 amino acids. CDR1 SGHRS and CDR2 YFSETQ come from the germline V gene.